The 28 T cell receptor beta chains presented below share a single source sample, sequenced in a study of cytomegalovirus exposure and HLA in healthy donors. The PCR used 60 Vbeta and 13 Jbeta primers. Measured with immunoSEQ multiplex PCR; TCRdb has only the in-frame clones, and not every one. The table includes approximately 140,000 clones, around 77% detected once. Sequenced input: PBMCs. These receptors were obtained from a woman in her forties or fifties in good health and CMV-seronegative.

This chain joins TRBV7-8 and TRBJ1-5; a possible D gene is TRBD1 (5 bases). The CDR3 is 15 amino acids. CDR1 SGHVS and CDR2 FQNEAQ come from the germline V gene. Between the trimmed V and J ends, which lost 0 bases and 5 bases, there was a span of 11 bases. CDR3 region: CASSLAGPGDQPQHF. Written as DNA, the CDR3 is TGTGCCAGCAGCTTAGCGGGTCCGGGGGATCAGCCCCAGCATTTT.

The chain uses TRBV2 and TRBJ1-1; 10 nucleotides align to TRBD1. CDR1 is SNHLY, CDR2 FYNNEI, per germline. The CDR3 totals 17 residues. V was pared by 8 bases and J by 3 bases, with 15 bases of the junction left unmatched. The CDR3 DNA reads TGTGCCAGCTGCGGAACGGGACAGGGGCCGAGAGACACTGAAGCTTTCTTT. Protein: CASCGTGQGPRDTEAFF.

V usage is TRBV7-9 and J usage is TRBJ1-2; D is unclear. Germline assignment: CDR1 SEHNR and CDR2 FQNEAQ (reference sequence). This CDR3 contains 13 residues. V was trimmed by 4 bases and J by 4 bases, leaving 10 bases between them. The CDR3 loop reads CASSSPLSYGYTF. The CDR3 nucleotides are TGTGCCAGCAGCTCCCCCCTCAGCTATGGCTACACCTTC.

This chain joins TRBV5-1 and TRBJ2-5; 7 nucleotides align to TRBD1. The CDR3 spans 15 residues. V lost 1 base to trimming and J lost 4 bases; unmatched junction nucleotides: 7. Germline values: CDR1 SGHRS, CDR2 YFSETQ. The CDR3 sequence: CASSLPQGEAETQYF. CDR3 nucleotides: TGCGCCAGCAGCTTGCCTCAGGGGGAAGCAGAGACCCAGTACTTC.

The chain joins TRBV12-5 to TRBJ2-1; 12 bases map to TRBD2. Germline trimming cut 0 bases from V and 9 bases from J; bases unmatched to any gene: 6. Germline V CDR1 and CDR2: LGHNT, FRNRAP. The CDR3 runs to 16 residues. The CDR3 spells CASGLVLAGGRSEQFF. In nucleotides, the CDR3 is TGTGCTAGTGGTTTGGTACTAGCGGGGGGTCGTAGTGAGCAGTTCTTC.

V is TRBV27 and J is TRBJ2-7; D may be TRBD1 (6 bases). Per germline, CDR1 MNHEY and CDR2 SMNVEV (reference sequence). This CDR3 contains 15 residues. V lost 4 bases and J lost 0, with 13 bases in between. The DNA of the CDR3 is TGTGCCAGCAGTTCCCTTACAGGGTTCTCCTACGAGCAGTACTTC. Protein product: CASSSLTGFSYEQYF.

V usage is TRBV2 and J usage is TRBJ2-1; 8 positions match TRBD1. The CDR3 runs to 15 residues. Trimming removed 6 bases from V and 0 bases from J; junction bases left unmatched: 4. Per germline, CDR1 SNHLY and CDR2 FYNNEI. The CDR3 bases are TGTGCCAGCAGCGCGGACAGGGTCTCCTACAATGAGCAGTTCTTC. Translated, it gives CASSADRVSYNEQFF.

This clone has only a few counts. The chain employs TRBV6-1 and TRBJ1-2, with a possible D match to TRBD1 (5 bases). Germline CDR1 and CDR2: MNHNS and SASEGT. The CDR3 loop spans 13 amino acids. V was pared by 4 bases and J by 4 bases, with 10 bases between. This CDR3 reads CASSAQGTYGYTF. The CDR3 DNA sequence: TGTGCCAGCAGTGCGCAGGGTACCTATGGCTACACCTTC.

This clone appeared a single time. The V gene is TRBV19, the J gene TRBJ2-5; 7 bases are a match to TRBD1. The last part of the DNA fits TRBJ2-7 better; the J call may be wrong. CDR3 length equals 14 residues. Per the germline V gene, CDR1 is LNHDA and CDR2 is SQIVND (reference sequence). The CDR3 coding sequence is TGTGCCAGTAGCCCGACAGGGCCAGAACACGAGCAGTACTTC. It codes for CASSPTGPEHEQYF.

The chain is built from TRBV6-5 and TRBJ2-5, with a possible D match to TRBD1 (5 bases). The length of the CDR3 is 16 residues. The V gene's germline CDR1 is MNHEY and CDR2 SVGAGI. Trimming pared 2 bases from V and 3 bases from J, leaving 16 bases between. DNA of the CDR3: TGTGCCAGCAGTTACCCGACAAAAACAGGAGAAGAGACCCAGTACTTC. Amino acid sequence: CASSYPTKTGEETQYF.

This sequence joins TRBV29-1 and TRBJ2-7; 9 bases match TRBD2. CDR3 size: 15 residues. Losses at the gene ends were 1 base for V and 2 bases for J; bases not matched to a gene: 6. From germline, CDR1 is SQVTM and CDR2 ANQGSEA. CDR3 residues: CSVEGGAGGTYEQYF. The CDR3 region has the DNA TGCAGCGTTGAAGGTGGAGCGGGGGGTACCTACGAGCAGTACTTC.

This clone was detected only a few times. J is TRBJ2-5 and V is TRBV5-1; TRBD1 agrees at 8 bases. The closer fit of TRBJ2-7 to the DNA end suggests the J call may be wrong. This CDR3 comprises 14 residues. Germline V gives CDR1 SGHRS, CDR2 YFSETQ. CDR3 in DNA: TGCGCCAGCAGCCGACAGGGGATATTTCGCGAGCAGTACTTC. Encoded protein: CASSRQGIFREQYF.

The chain is built from TRBV6-1 and TRBJ1-5; 7 nucleotides match TRBD1. V gave up 2 bases and J gave up 1 base; unmatched junction bases: 2. The CDR3 is 15 amino acids. Per the germline V gene, CDR1 is MNHNS and CDR2 is SASEGT. The CDR3 DNA reads TGTGCCAGCAGTGAAAGGGGGCCGAGCAATCAGCCCCAGCATTTT. Protein product: CASSERGPSNQPQHF.

The rearrangement joins TRBV7-3 to TRBJ2-3; 8 bases line up with TRBD2. This CDR3 contains 15 residues. Trimming at V came to 3 bases and at J to 3 bases, leaving 5 bases not matched to a gene. Germline lookup yields CDR1 SGHTA and CDR2 FQGTGA. The CDR3 here is CASSFQRGSTDTQYF. In DNA, the CDR3 is TGTGCCAGCAGCTTCCAGCGGGGGAGTACAGATACGCAGTATTTT.

This rearrangement joins TRBV18 to TRBJ1-5; TRBD1 is a possible D gene (5 bases). Germline CDR1 reads KGHSH; CDR2 reads LQKENI. This CDR3 region has 18 residues. V shed 1 base and J shed 6 bases, with 22 bases lying between them. The CDR3 bases are TGTGCCAGCTCACCACTTAGGACCGGGACGGGGGGTAGTCAGCCCCAGCATTTT. Protein: CASSPLRTGTGGSQPQHF.

The chain couples TRBV4-1 to TRBJ2-6, with 9 positions matching TRBD1. CDR1 MGHRA and CDR2 YSYEKL come from the germline V gene. The CDR3 extends over 18 amino acids. After removal of 4 bases from V and 0 bases from J, the junction contained 7 bases not matched to a gene. The CDR3 DNA is TGCGCCAGCAGCCGAAGGACAGGGGTCTTCTCTGGGGCCAACGTCCTGACTTTC. Protein sequence: CASSRRTGVFSGANVLTF.

This clone was detected only once. The DNA of the CDR3 is TGCGCCAGCAGCTCGACCGGCAGGGAAGGTAATGAAAAACTGTTTTTT. Residues: CASSSTGREGNEKLFF. This sequence joins TRBV5-1 and TRBJ1-4, with D tentatively TRBD1 (5 bases). CDR3 length equals 16 residues. Trimming cost V 3 bases and J 4 bases, with 16 bases left between them. Germline CDR1 reads SGHRS; CDR2 reads YFSETQ.

The V gene is TRBV12-2, the J gene TRBJ2-7; the table's D call of TRBD1 was not tested on the DNA. TRBV12-2 is recorded as a pseudogene. The CDR3 extends over 16 amino acids. The CDR3 spells CASRKSFRAKAYEQYF. The CDR3 nucleotides are TGTGCAAGTCGCAAATCATTCAGGGCGAAAGCCTACGAGCAGTACTTC.

This chain links TRBV6-1 with TRBJ2-1; D uncertain. The CDR3 is 15 residues long. Germline CDR1 reads MNHNS; CDR2 reads SASEGT. Trimming removed 3 bases from V and 0 bases from J, with 9 bases in between. CDR3 in amino acids: CASSDSLGSYNEQFF. In DNA, the CDR3 is TGTGCCAGCAGTGACTCCCTAGGCTCCTACAATGAGCAGTTCTTC.

The sample holds a few counts of this clone. The chain links TRBV5-1 to TRBJ2-5; D may be TRBD1 (7 bases). CDR3 length: 14 residues. V was clipped by 1 base and J by 5 bases, with 12 bases between them. The germline gives CDR1 SGHRS, CDR2 YFSETQ. The CDR3 is CASSLQGGLETQYF. As DNA, the CDR3 is TGCGCCAGCAGCTTGCAGGGGGGCCTGGAGACCCAGTACTTC.

V is TRBV29-1 and J is TRBJ2-7; D is undetermined. The CDR3 sequence is 15 residues long. Germline V CDR1 and CDR2: SQVTM, ANQGSEA. Trimming took off 2 bases at V and 0 bases at J, with 14 bases between the two ends. CDR3: CSVEMTSRSSYEQYF. For the CDR3, the DNA is TGCAGCGTTGAAATGACGAGCCGGAGCTCCTACGAGCAGTACTTC.

The CDR3 reads CASSNPNSGYTF. DNA of the CDR3: TGTGCCAGCAGCAATCCCAACTCAGGCTACACCTTC. The chain has TRBV6-5 and TRBJ1-2; D is undetermined. CDR1 and CDR2 from the germline V gene are MNHEY and SVGAGI. V lost 6 bases to trimming and J lost 8 bases, with 13 bases between them. The CDR3 is made up of 12 amino acids.

The chain employs TRBV27 and TRBJ2-7; no definite D call. CDR3 size: 13 residues. The germline gives CDR1 MNHEY, CDR2 SMNVEV (reference sequence). The V gene lost 1 base and the J gene lost 0 bases, with 4 bases spanning the gap. Written as DNA, the CDR3 is TGTGCCAGCAGTTTATTATCCTCCTACGAGCAGTACTTC. Amino acid sequence: CASSLLSSYEQYF.

V is TRBV7-3 and J is TRBJ1-5, with 7 bases that match TRBD1. The CDR3 contains 16 residues. The germline V gene encodes CDR1 SGHTA and CDR2 FQGTGA. V dropped 6 bases and J dropped 0; count of bases not matched to a gene: 8. The CDR3 nucleotides are TGTGCCAGCAGTCCTGACAGGGAGTATAGCAATCAGCCCCAGCATTTT. It specifies CASSPDREYSNQPQHF.

The rearrangement joins TRBV6-4 to TRBJ2-3; 12 nucleotides agree with TRBD2. J lost 4 bases, V lost 6 bases, and 5 bases had no gene match. Germline V CDR1 and CDR2: MRHNA, SNTAGT. The CDR3 spans 15 residues. The CDR3: CASSASGGAADTQYF. The DNA of the CDR3 is TGTGCCAGCAGCGCTAGCGGGGGGGCCGCAGATACGCAGTATTTT.

J is TRBJ2-5 and V is TRBV2, with 10 bases fitting TRBD1. The CDR3 consists of 15 residues. Trimming took 7 bases from V and 5 from J; bases not matched to a gene: 10. Germline V gives CDR1 SNHLY, CDR2 FYNNEI. Here the CDR3 reads CASKPATGGEETQYF. CDR3 sequence (DNA): TGTGCCAGCAAACCTGCGACAGGGGGCGAGGAGACCCAGTACTTC.

Concerning this clone: Additional DNA sequences in this sample encode the identical CDR3. The chain combines TRBV7-2 with TRBJ1-1, with D maybe TRBD1 (5 bases). This CDR3 comprises 13 residues. Trimming removed 5 bases from V and 3 bases from J, with 10 bases in between. Germline CDR1 reads SGHTA; CDR2 reads FQGNSA. This CDR3 is CASSLGGDTEAFF. DNA for the CDR3: TGTGCCAGCAGCCTGGGGGGGGACACTGAAGCTTTCTTT.

The rearrangement links TRBV4-1 to TRBJ1-1, with TRBD1 as a possible D gene (5 bases). The CDR3 spans 13 residues. V was clipped by 4 bases and J by 5 bases, with 11 bases between them. Germline-derived CDR1 and CDR2 are MGHRA and YSYEKL. The CDR3 loop is CASSPRDRTEAFF. CDR3 DNA: TGCGCCAGCAGCCCCAGGGATAGGACTGAAGCTTTCTTT.